A single T cell receptor (beta chain) is shown here with its context. This clonotype has a handful of counts. This clone's antigen is unknown. No clone much larger than this one lies a single base away; base qualities are absent. These data come from a study of regulatory T cells in long-lasting Graves disease (dated by TCRdb to the early 2020s). Describing the broader study: Antithyroid drugs had been taken for less than 3 months by newly diagnosed Graves' disease patients. Persistent Graves' disease patients were compared with newly diagnosed Graves' disease patients by peripheral blood TCR sequencing and RNA sequencing. The study was registered as a clinical trial and conducted in China. A total of 33 samples underwent TCR sequencing, from about 13 patients with persistent Graves' disease and 20 or so patients with newly diagnosed Graves' disease. Overall results and qualifications from the work: Only peripheral blood was studied, because thyroid tissue, the primary lesion, was inaccessible. Persistent Graves' disease patients showed lower TCR Shannon entropy and fewer highly expanded clones than newly diagnosed patients, suggesting clonal expansion. The small sample size was acknowledged by the authors as a limitation that may reduce accuracy. Only the TCR beta chain was sequenced and analyzed. Preferential use of TRBV28, TRBJ1-2 and TRBJ2-5 was observed in persistent disease, whereas TRBV20-1 and TRBJ2-1 were favored in newly diagnosed disease. A larger number of public clonotypes was shared among persistent patients (approximately 2,600) than among newly diagnosed patients (around 890).

The CDR1 and CDR2 encoded by the germline V gene are SGHAT and FQNNGV. Counted from cysteine to phenylalanine, this CDR3 has 13 amino acids. Solely the CDR3 DNA is kept, with 39 bases framed from the first base. V was cut back by 2 bases and J by 9 bases, leaving a gap of 10 bases between them. Receptor libraries were prepared by multiplex PCR. Data came from an Illumina HiSeq 4000. To build TCR beta libraries, CDR3 regions were amplified by Arm-PCR using iRepertoire HTBI primers. PCR products were gel purified before sequencing. Turning to the authors' computational methods: Across samples, about 64 TRBV and roughly 15 TRBJ segments were identified and used for gene usage analysis of CDR3 amino acid clonotypes. Filtered high-quality paired reads were merged into contigs using COPE and FqMerger. Contigs were aligned with BLAST to IMGT TRBV, TRBD and TRBJ reference genes, and CDR3 was defined per IMGT. Any clonotype with a frequency above 0.1% was counted as a highly expanded clone. Shannon entropy served as the measure of repertoire diversity, while the Gini coefficient captured V-J evenness. Clonotypes shared by more than one individual were considered public. TCRdb handled the public reads itself, with Q25 trimming in fastp and clone calling in MiXCR, and kept productive beta chains. When rows share a CDR3 protein, they turn into one entry using the most common DNA and genes. The V and J calls and clone size come from TCRdb's table, not from the authors' own analysis. Counted in this sample were approximately 440,000 distinct CDR3 sequences; 15% to 20% of them appeared once. The ten top clones hold roughly an eighth of the sample.

The sample's time point label, in plain terms: newly diagnosed GD, antithyroid drugs for less than 3 months. For both TCR sequencing and RNA sequencing, RNA was extracted from PBMCs using TRIzol. The diagnosis of Graves' disease was made according to American Thyroid Association guidelines. The patients came from an endocrinology department in Xi'an, China. Each patient gave 9 to 10 milliliters of peripheral blood, collected in an EDTA anticoagulant tube. PBMCs were isolated by Ficoll Paque Plus density gradient separation without further T cell sorting. An Agilent 2100 Bioanalyzer and agarose gel were used to assess RNA quality, and a NanoDrop 2000 was used to measure RNA concentration. The data were also submitted as part of a second study, on T cells in Graves' hyperthyroidism and ophthalmopathy. The second paper further reports: A patient counted as having stable Graves' hyperthyroidism if no progression to ophthalmopathy occurred over 18 months of follow-up. The hyperthyroidism patients were between 18 and 65 years old and newly diagnosed, with a disease duration of less than 2 months. The study excluded patients with uncontrolled infections, other autoimmune diseases, pregnancy or lactation. Diagnoses were based on clinical symptoms, serum thyroxine and TRAb, thyroid ultrasound and orbital computed tomography. For the first round of RT-PCR on the TCR CDR3, the HTBI primer set was used together with the Qiagen OneStep RT-PCR kit. Most expanded thyroid clonotypes (frequency above 0.001) were also detected in blood, suggesting blood repertoires may reflect thyroid immune responses. Ophthalmopathy was separated from stable hyperthyroidism by a 13 V-J signature model, with around 90% sensitivity and just over 81% specificity obtained in cross-validation and 80%/75% obtained in testing. In validation, progression to ophthalmopathy was predicted by the model with about 70% sensitivity and under 85% specificity, a median of 6.5 months before onset. To identify TCR V-J signatures that set the groups apart, the researchers used a discovery cohort of 100 patients, made up of 40 to 45 with Graves' ophthalmopathy and approximately 57 with stable Graves' hyperthyroidism. Prospective prediction of ophthalmopathy was tested in an independent validation cohort consisting of about 20 hyperthyroidism patients and approximately 16 patients who later progressed to ophthalmopathy. For training and testing, the 95 to 100 patients in the discovery cohort were randomly divided in a 7:3 ratio. Thyroid tissue and blood T-cell repertoires from roughly 6 Graves' hyperthyroidism patients were also compared in the study. Once sampling was done, hyperthyroidism patients were given methimazole at a starting dose of 30 mg daily, whereas ophthalmopathy patients were given high-dose intravenous methylprednisolone. Libraries were constructed in a second round of multiplex PCR, after which size selection and purification were carried out. The libraries were sequenced on an Illumina HiSeq2000 using paired-end 100 bp reads. SOAPnuke was used to process the raw data, removing reads that contained adapters or uncalled bases, had a mean Phred below 15, or lacked an exact match to the constant primer or identifier. COPE v1.2.5 was used to merge the high-quality paired reads, and each unique nucleotide sequence was defined as a clonotype. Clonotypes were aligned to IMGT TRBV, TRBD and TRBJ reference segments using MiTCR v1.1. Analysis was restricted to V-J combinations with a frequency above 0.0001, which covered about 99% of repertoires. A TCS score was defined as the ratio of F50 (clonal expansion) to E x V (chaos), with BLOSUM62-based TCRdist applied between CDR3 peptides within each V-J. Welch's t-statistics and random forest reduced 450 to 600 V-J features to around 14, which were used in a naive Bayes classifier (R e1071). No statistical method was used to set the sample size in advance, and investigators knew the group allocation. According to the paper, TCR Vbeta CDR3 sequencing was carried out on over 130 peripheral blood samples, which came from 40 to 45 ophthalmopathy, approximately 78 hyperthyroidism and roughly 17 progressor patients.

The chain is made from TRBV11-2 and TRBJ2-2; the D gene assignment is ambiguous. The source material was peripheral blood mononuclear cells (PBMCs), sampled at new diagnosis, from a patient treated with antithyroid drugs. The receptor was derived from a middle-aged man with Graves disease. Donor details come from another sample of the same person, matched by shared clones. The DNA is TGTGCCAGCAGCTTAACGGATGCGTGGGAGCTGTTTTTT. Its translation is CASSLTDAWELFF.